This T cell receptor (beta chain) was identified during a study of blood T cell repertoires in COVID-19. The protocol was immunoSEQ multiplex PCR, while the TCRdb copy is restricted to in-frame clones and leaves out a portion. This repertoire shows approximately 100,000 clones, over 70% found once; its top ten account for about 0.85%. The clonotype was recovered from a human donor with acute or convalescent COVID-19. The donor label of this sample is uncertain. Material for sequencing was peripheral blood.

The CDR3 region is CASSRLAGGYNEQFF. The CDR3 DNA follows: TGTGCCAGCAGCCGACTAGCGGGGGGCTACAATGAGCAGTTCTTC. The chain couples TRBV6-4 to TRBJ2-1; 13 bases fit TRBD2. V gave up 6 bases and J gave up 3 bases; unmatched junction bases: 2. The CDR3 runs to 15 residues. CDR1 is MRHNA and CDR2 is SNTAGT in the germline V gene.